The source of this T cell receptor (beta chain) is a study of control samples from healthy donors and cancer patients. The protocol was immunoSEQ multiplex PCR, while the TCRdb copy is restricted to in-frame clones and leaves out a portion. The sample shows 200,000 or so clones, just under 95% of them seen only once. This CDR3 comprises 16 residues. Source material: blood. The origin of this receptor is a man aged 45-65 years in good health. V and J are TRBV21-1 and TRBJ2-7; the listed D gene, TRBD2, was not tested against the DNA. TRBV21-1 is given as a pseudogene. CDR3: CASSKKRRDSSYEQYV. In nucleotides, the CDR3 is TGTGCCAGCAGCAAAAAGAGGCGGGACTCCTCCTACGAGCAGTACGTC.